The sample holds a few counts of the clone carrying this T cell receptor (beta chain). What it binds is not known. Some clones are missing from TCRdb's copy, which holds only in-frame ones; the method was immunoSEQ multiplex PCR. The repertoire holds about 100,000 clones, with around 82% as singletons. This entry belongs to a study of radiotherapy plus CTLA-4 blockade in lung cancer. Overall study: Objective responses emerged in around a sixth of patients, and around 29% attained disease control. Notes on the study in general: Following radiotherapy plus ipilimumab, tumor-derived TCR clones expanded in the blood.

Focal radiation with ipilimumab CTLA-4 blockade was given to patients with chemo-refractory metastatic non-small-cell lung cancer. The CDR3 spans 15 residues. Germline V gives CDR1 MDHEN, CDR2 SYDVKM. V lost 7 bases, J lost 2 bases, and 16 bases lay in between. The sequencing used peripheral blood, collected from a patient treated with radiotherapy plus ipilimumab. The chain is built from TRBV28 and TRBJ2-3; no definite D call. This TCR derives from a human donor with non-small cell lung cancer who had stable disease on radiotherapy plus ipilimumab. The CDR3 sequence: CASNRPLQNTDTQYF. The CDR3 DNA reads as TGTGCCAGCAATCGGCCCCTCCAGAACACAGATACGCAGTATTTT.